This TCR beta chain was identified in a study of identical twins. This clonotype was seen many times. One entry per CDR3 protein, called by TCRdb with MiXCR from the 5' RACE reads. The sample shows roughly 230,000 distinct CDR3 sequences, about 9% of them seen only once. The V end lost 1 base, the J end lost 4 bases, and 11 bases lay between the germline ends. Germline loops: CDR1 LGHDT, CDR2 YNNKEL (reference sequence). This CDR3 region has 15 residues. This sample also appeared in a second study, on yellow fever vaccine responses in identical twins.

J is TRBJ2-1 and V is TRBV3-1, with a possible D match to TRBD2 (6 bases). The sample was CD8+ T cells sorted from blood. This receptor was taken from a woman under 30 in good health. The CDR3, as DNA: TGTGCCAGCAGCCAAGGGGTGGAGGGGTACAATGAGCAGTTCTTC. Protein sequence: CASSQGVEGYNEQFF.